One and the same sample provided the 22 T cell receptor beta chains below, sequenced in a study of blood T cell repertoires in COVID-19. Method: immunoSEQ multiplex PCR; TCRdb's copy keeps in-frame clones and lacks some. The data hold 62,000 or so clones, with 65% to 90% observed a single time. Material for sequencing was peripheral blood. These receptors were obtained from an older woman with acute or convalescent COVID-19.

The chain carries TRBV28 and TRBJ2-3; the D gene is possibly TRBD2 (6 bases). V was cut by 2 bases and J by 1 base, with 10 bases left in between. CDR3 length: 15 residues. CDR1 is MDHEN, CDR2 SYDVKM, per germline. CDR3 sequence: CASSLGWGGTDTQYF. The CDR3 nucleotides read TGTGCCAGCAGTTTAGGGTGGGGGGGCACAGATACGCAGTATTTT.

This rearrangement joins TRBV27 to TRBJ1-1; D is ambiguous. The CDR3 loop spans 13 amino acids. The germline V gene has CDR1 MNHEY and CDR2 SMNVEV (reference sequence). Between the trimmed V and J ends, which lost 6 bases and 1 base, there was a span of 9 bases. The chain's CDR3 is CASRKTGNTEAFF. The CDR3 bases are TGTGCCAGCAGGAAGACGGGGAACACTGAAGCTTTCTTT.

DNA for the CDR3: TGCGCCAGCAGCTTGGGCGGGACTTCTACCTACGAGCAGTACTTC. It specifies CASSLGGTSTYEQYF. This chain uses TRBV5-1 with TRBJ2-7, with D tentatively TRBD2 (6 bases). The CDR3 is 15 residues long. Trimming left V 0 bases short and J 2 bases short, with 12 bases between. Germline V gene sequence: CDR1 SGHRS, CDR2 YFSETQ.

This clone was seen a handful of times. In DNA form, the CDR3 reads TGTGCTAGTGGTTCCCGACAGGGGGCGAAAACTGAAGCTTTCTTT. Amino acid sequence: CASGSRQGAKTEAFF. This chain joins TRBV12-5 and TRBJ1-1; 10 bases agree with TRBD1. J was trimmed by 5 bases and V by 4 bases; bases with no gene match: 7. This CDR3 region has 15 residues. The germline V gene has CDR1 LGHNT and CDR2 FRNRAP. Based on the CDR3 plus reference TRBV12-5 and TRBJ1-1, the full variable domain is DARVTQTPRHKVTEMGQEVTMRCQPILGHNTVFWYRQTMMQGLELLAYFRNRAPLDDSGMPKDRFSAEMPDATLATLKIQPSEPRDSAVYFCASGSRQGAKTEAFFGQGTRLTVV.

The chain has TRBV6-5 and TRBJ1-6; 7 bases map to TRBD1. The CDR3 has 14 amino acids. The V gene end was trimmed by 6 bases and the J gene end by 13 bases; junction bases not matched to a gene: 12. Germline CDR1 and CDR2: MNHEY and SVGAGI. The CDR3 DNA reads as TGTGCCAGCAGGGCAACAGGGGAAATTCACCCCCTCCACTTT. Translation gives CASRATGEIHPLHF.

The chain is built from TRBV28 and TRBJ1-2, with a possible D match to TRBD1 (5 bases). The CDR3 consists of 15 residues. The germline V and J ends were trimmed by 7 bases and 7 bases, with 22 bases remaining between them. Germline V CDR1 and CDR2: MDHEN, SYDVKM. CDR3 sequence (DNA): TGTGCCAGCACCACGCCCCCTAGGGGCTCGCGTGGCTACACCTTC. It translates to CASTTPPRGSRGYTF.

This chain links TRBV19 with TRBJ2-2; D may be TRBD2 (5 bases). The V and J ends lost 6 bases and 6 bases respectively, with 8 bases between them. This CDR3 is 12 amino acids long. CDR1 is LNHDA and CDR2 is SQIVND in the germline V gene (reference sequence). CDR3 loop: CASSWGAGELFF. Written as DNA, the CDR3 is TGTGCCAGTAGCTGGGGAGCCGGGGAGCTGTTTTTT.

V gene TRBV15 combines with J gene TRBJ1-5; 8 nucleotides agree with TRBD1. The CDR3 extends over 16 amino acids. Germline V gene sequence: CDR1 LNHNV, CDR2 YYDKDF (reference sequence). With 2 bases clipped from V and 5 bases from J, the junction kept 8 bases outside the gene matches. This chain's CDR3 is CATSRWGQATDQPQHF. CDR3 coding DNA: TGTGCCACCAGCAGATGGGGACAGGCTACGGATCAGCCCCAGCATTTT.

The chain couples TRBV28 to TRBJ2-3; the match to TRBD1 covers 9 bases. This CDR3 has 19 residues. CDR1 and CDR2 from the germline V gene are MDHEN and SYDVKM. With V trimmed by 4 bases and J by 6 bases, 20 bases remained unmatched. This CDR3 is CASSSRASGNRGLGDTQYF. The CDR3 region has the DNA TGTGCCAGCAGTTCCCGTGCATCTGGGAACAGGGGGCTCGGGGATACGCAGTATTTT.

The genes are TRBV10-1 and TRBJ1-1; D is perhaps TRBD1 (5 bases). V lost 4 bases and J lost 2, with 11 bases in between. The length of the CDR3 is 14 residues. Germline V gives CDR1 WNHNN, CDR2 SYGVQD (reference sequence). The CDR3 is CASSGTFENTEAFF. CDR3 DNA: TGCGCCAGCAGTGGGACATTCGAAAACACTGAAGCTTTCTTT.

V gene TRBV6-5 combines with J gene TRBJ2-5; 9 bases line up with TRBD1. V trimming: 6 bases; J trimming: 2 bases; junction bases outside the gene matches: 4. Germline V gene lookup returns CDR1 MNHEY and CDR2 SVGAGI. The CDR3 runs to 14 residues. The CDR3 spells CASRPDRGQETQYF. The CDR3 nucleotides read TGTGCCAGCAGACCGGACAGGGGTCAAGAGACCCAGTACTTC.

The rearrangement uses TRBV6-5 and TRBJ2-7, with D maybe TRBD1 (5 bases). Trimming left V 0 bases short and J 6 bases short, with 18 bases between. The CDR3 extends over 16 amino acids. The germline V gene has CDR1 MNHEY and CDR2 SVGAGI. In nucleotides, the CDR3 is TGTGCCAGCAGTTACTCTGGCAGGGCGTCAATGGGCGAGCAGTACTTC. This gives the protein CASSYSGRASMGEQYF.

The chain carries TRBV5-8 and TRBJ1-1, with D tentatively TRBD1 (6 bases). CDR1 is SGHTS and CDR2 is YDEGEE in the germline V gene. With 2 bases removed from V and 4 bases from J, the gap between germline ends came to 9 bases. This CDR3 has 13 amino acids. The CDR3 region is CASSFGGRTEAFF. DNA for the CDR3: TGTGCCAGCAGCTTTGGGGGCCGCACTGAAGCTTTCTTT. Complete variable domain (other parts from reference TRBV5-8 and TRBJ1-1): EAGVTQSPTHLIKTRGQQATLRCSPISGHTSVYWYQQALGLGLQFLLWYDEGEERNRGNFPPRFSGRQFPNYSSELNVNALELEDSALYLCASSFGGRTEAFFGQGTRLTVV.

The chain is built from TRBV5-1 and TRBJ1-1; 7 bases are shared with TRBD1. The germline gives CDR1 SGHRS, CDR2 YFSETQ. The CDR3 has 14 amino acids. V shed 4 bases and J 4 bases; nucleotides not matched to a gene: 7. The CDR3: CASSQTGRGTEAFF. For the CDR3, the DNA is TGCGCCAGCAGCCAGACAGGGAGAGGCACTGAAGCTTTCTTT. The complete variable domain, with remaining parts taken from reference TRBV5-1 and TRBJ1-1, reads KAGVTQTPRYLIKTRGQQVTLSCSPISGHRSVSWYQQTPGQGLQFLFEYFSETQRNKGNFPGRFSGRQFSNSRSEMNVSTLELGDSALYLCASSQTGRGTEAFFGQGTRLTVV.

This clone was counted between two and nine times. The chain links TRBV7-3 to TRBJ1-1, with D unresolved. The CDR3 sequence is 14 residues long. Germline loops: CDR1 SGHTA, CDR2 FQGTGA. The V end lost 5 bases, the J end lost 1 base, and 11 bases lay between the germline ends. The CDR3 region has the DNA TGTGCCAGCAGCCAAGGAGGGTGGAACACTGAAGCTTTCTTT. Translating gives CASSQGGWNTEAFF. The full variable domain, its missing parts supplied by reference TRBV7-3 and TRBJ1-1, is GAGVSQTPSNKVTEKGKYVELRCDPISGHTALYWYRQSLGQGPEFLIYFQGTGAADDSGLPNDRFFAVRPEGSVSTLKIQRTERGDSAVYLCASSQGGWNTEAFFGQGTRLTVV.

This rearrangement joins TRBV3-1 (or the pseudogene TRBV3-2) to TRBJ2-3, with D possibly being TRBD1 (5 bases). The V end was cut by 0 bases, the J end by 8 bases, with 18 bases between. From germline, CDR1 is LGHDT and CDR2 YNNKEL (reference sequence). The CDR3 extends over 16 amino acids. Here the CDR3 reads CASSQDDRTRVGTQYF. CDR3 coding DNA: TGTGCCAGCAGCCAAGACGACAGAACCCGGGTGGGTACGCAGTATTTT.

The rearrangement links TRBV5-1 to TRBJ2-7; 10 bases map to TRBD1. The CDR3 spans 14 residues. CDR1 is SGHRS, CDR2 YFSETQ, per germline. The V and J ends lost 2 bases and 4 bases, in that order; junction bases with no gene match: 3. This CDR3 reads CASSLDRGRYEQYF. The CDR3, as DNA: TGCGCCAGCAGCTTAGACAGGGGGCGATACGAGCAGTACTTC.

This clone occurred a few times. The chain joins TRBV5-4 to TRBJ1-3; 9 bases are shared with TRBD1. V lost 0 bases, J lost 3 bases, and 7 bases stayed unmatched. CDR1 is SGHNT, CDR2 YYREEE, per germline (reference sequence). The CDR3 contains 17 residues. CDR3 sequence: CASSLDRGQGGGNTIYF. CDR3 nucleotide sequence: TGTGCCAGCAGCTTGGATAGGGGACAGGGTGGTGGAAACACCATATATTTT.

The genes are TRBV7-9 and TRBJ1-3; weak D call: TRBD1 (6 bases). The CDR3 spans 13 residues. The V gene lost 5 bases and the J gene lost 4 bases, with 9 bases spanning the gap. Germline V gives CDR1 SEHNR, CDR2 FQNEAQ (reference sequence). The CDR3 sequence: CASSLGQGNTIYF. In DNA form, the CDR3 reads TGTGCCAGCAGCCTCGGACAGGGAAACACCATATATTTT.

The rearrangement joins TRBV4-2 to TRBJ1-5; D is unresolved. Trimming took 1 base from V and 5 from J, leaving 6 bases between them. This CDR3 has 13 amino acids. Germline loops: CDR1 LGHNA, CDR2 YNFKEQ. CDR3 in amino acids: CASSQAPYQPQHF. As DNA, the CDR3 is TGTGCCAGCAGCCAAGCCCCGTATCAGCCCCAGCATTTT.

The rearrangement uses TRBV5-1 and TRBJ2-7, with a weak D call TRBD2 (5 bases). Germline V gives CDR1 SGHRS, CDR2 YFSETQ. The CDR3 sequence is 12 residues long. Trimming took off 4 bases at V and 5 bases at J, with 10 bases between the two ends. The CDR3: CASSQTSNEQYF. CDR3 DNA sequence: TGCGCCAGCAGCCAAACTAGTAACGAGCAGTACTTC.

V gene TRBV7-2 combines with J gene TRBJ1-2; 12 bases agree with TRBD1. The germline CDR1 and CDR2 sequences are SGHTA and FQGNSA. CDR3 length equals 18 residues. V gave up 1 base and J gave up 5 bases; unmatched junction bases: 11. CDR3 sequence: CASSLDSSGTGGGYGYTF. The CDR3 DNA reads TGTGCCAGCAGCTTAGATTCTTCGGGGACAGGGGGCGGGTATGGCTACACCTTC.